Presented here are 7 T cell receptor beta chains from one specimen sequenced in a study of early T cells in non-severe SARS-CoV-2 infection. TCRdb re-derived calls from the 5' RACE reads in MiXCR, one entry per CDR3 protein. Found here are about 77,000 distinct CDR3 sequences, more than 7.5% of them singletons; the top ten hold 4.8%. Sequencing was performed on whole blood. These TCRs come from an adult who was a healthcare worker with PCR-confirmed SARS-CoV-2 infection or an uninfected control (not recorded which).

This clonotype was detected ten times or more. V gene TRBV10-3 combines with J gene TRBJ1-5, with D hard to call. The CDR3 loop spans 13 amino acids. With 3 bases removed from V and 4 bases from J, the gap between germline ends came to 7 bases. Germline V gene lookup returns CDR1 ENHRY and CDR2 SYGVKD. The CDR3 spells CAISEGGNQPQHF. CDR3 DNA sequence: TGTGCCATCAGTGAAGGAGGGAATCAGCCCCAGCATTTT.

The chain carries TRBV14 and TRBJ1-2; no definite D call. This CDR3 is 13 amino acids long. CDR1 and CDR2 (germline): SGHDN, FVKESK. Trimming cost V 1 base and J 4 bases, with 7 bases left between them. The CDR3 sequence is CASSQGRSYGYTF. The CDR3 nucleotides are TGTGCCAGCAGCCAAGGTAGAAGCTATGGCTACACCTTC.

The chain has TRBV5-6 and TRBJ1-1, with D tentatively TRBD1 (5 bases). Germline V gene sequence: CDR1 SGHDT, CDR2 YYEEEE. Trimming cost V 1 base and J 6 bases, with 22 bases left between them. There are 17 residues in the CDR3. Here the CDR3 reads CASSLSIRVRDLPEAFF. The CDR3 DNA is TGTGCCAGCAGCTTGTCTATCAGGGTTCGTGATTTGCCTGAAGCTTTCTTT.

This clonotype was counted at least ten times. This sequence joins TRBV7-9 and TRBJ1-2; D is unclear. The germline V gene encodes CDR1 SEHNR and CDR2 FQNEAQ (reference sequence). With 2 bases removed from V and 6 bases from J, the gap between germline ends came to 13 bases. The CDR3 spans 14 residues. The CDR3 nucleotides are TGTGCCAGCAGCTTACCGGGCTCGAGGGATGGCTACACCTTC. It specifies CASSLPGSRDGYTF.

The chain is built from TRBV12-3 or TRBV12-4 and TRBJ2-2; tentative D call: TRBD2 (5 bases). Trimming removed 8 bases from V and 0 bases from J, with 7 bases in between. This CDR3 is 13 amino acids long. The CDR3 nucleotides are TGTGCCAGCGGACTCCCGAACACCGGGGAGCTGTTTTTT. Protein: CASGLPNTGELFF.

The chain combines TRBV7-2 with TRBJ1-5; D not certain. V was cut by 1 base and J by 3 bases, with 16 bases left in between. This CDR3 is 17 amino acids long. Germline CDR1 reads SGHTA; CDR2 reads FQGNSA. The chain's CDR3 is CASSLGSPGYLNQPQHF. CDR3 nucleotides: TGTGCCAGCAGCTTAGGGAGTCCAGGCTACCTCAATCAGCCCCAGCATTTT.

The CDR3 region has the DNA TGTGCCAGCAGCCACCCGACTAGCGGGAGGGCCCCGAGCTCCTACAATGAGCAGTTCTTC. Encoded protein: CASSHPTSGRAPSSYNEQFF. The chain is built from TRBV7-2 and TRBJ2-1; TRBD2 aligns across 14 bases. Germline V CDR1 and CDR2: SGHTA, FQGNSA. V shed 5 bases, J shed 0 bases, and the junction held 12 bases outside the gene matches. The CDR3 length is 20 residues.